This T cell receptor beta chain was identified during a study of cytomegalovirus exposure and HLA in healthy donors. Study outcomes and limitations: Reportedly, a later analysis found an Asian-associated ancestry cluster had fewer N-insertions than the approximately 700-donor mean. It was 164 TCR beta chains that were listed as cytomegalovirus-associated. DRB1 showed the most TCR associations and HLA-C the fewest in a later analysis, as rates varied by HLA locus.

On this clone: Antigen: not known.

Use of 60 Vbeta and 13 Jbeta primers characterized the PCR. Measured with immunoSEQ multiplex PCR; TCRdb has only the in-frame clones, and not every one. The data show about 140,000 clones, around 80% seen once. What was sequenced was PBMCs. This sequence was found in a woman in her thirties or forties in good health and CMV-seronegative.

CDR3 in DNA: TGTGCCACCAGCAGAGAGGCTAGCGGGGGAGCAGGAGAGCAGTACTTC. As protein: CATSREASGGAGEQYF. This rearrangement joins TRBV15 to TRBJ2-7; 10 positions agree with TRBD2. Germline V gene data show CDR1 as LNHNV and CDR2 as YYDKDF (reference sequence). Trimming took 0 bases from V and 7 from J; bases not matched to a gene: 9. The CDR3 contains 16 residues.